This T cell receptor beta chain came from a study of T-cell reconstitution after alpha-beta-depleted transplantation in children (TCRdb year 2016). At the level of the whole study: T-cell immune reconstitution after TCRalphabeta/CD19-depleted allogeneic hematopoietic cell transplantation in children was quantitatively tracked in the study by means of TCR repertoire profiling. What the research found in general, with its limitations: The high TCRbeta diversity at day 60 in some patients was ascribed to recipient T cells and intrathymic progenitors that had survived conditioning. Apparently early alphabetaT-cell count recovery about two months after transplant reportedly relied on only several hundred rapidly expanded clones derived from non-depleted graft cells. Over the following months the frequencies of hyperexpanded clones went down, and after one year T-cell counts and TCRbeta diversity were mostly credited to newly produced T cells.

This clonotype was seen ten or more times. Its antigen remains undetermined. Base qualities were left out, and no much larger clone turns up one base away. The CDR3 measures 14 amino acids from cysteine to phenylalanine. The sequence is cut down to CDR3 DNA, 42 bases in frame from base 1. Germline trimming: 5 bases from V, 8 bases from J; junction bases outside gene matches: 8. Library method: PCR. These reads were obtained on an Illumina HiSeq 2500. TCR library preparation used molecular barcoding, with unique molecular identifiers applied to normalize quantification of the TCRbeta repertoire. Clones were called with MiXCR by TCRdb after fastp trimmed the public reads at Q25, and only in-frame beta chains were retained. Every CDR3 protein is listed once, alongside the most common genes and DNA of its rows. The sample records 85,000 to 120,000 distinct CDR3 sequences, around 6% of which are singletons. The ten largest clones add up to around 5.6% of the sample.

The time point label of this sample denotes: day 60 (about 2 months) after transplantation. Taken with the paper, the label for treatment or condition translates to: allogeneic hematopoietic cell transplantation with graft depleted of TCRalphabeta T cells and CD19 B cells. The transplant recipients were children given TCRalphabeta/CD19-depleted allogeneic hematopoietic cell grafts. The sequence derives from a female patient aged 2-10 years who had a stem cell transplant for Fanconi anemia, so the T cells may come from the graft donor. Sequencing was performed on PBMCs, mostly from graft donor cells, taken 60 days after TCRalphabeta/CD19-depleted stem cell transplant. The chain couples TRBV12-3 or TRBV12-4 to TRBJ2-4; TRBD1 lines up with 8 middle nucleotides. The nucleotide sequence reads TGTGCCAGCAGTGAACTCGACAGGGGCCACATTCAGTACTTC. Its protein product is CASSELDRGHIQYF.